Below, 32 T cell receptor beta chains from the same sample are listed, as sequenced in a study of T cell responses to AZD1222 COVID-19 vaccine. This table comes from immunoSEQ multiplex PCR, and its TCRdb copy is limited to in-frame clones, with some not included. The table lists approximately 140,000 clones, just over 90% of them singletons. The sequencing here drew on peripheral blood, taken on day 0 of MenACWY control vaccination. The receptors stem from an adult in good health.

The V gene is TRBV6-1, the J gene TRBJ1-2; D gene unclear. V shed 0 bases and J shed 3 bases, with 11 bases lying between them. This CDR3 comprises 15 residues. The germline V gene encodes CDR1 MNHNS and CDR2 SASEGT. The CDR3 region has the DNA TGTGCCAGCAGTGAAGCTTCGGAACTGTACTATGGCTACACCTTC. Translation: CASSEASELYYGYTF.

This chain connects TRBV6-5 to TRBJ2-2; D not certain. This CDR3 has 13 residues. V was shortened by 9 bases and J by 2 bases, with 10 bases between the two germline ends. Germline V gene lookup returns CDR1 MNHEY and CDR2 SVGAGI. CDR3 protein: CASFVTNTGELFF. CDR3 nucleotide sequence: TGTGCCAGTTTTGTTACAAACACCGGGGAGCTGTTTTTT.

This chain uses TRBV27 with TRBJ2-3; D tentatively reads TRBD1 or TRBD2 (6 bases each). In germline, CDR1 is MNHEY, CDR2 SMNVEV (reference sequence). Trimming shortened V by 6 bases and J by 4 bases, and 14 bases separated the two germline ends. This CDR3 has 14 amino acids. In DNA form, the CDR3 reads TGTGCCAGCAGCGGGGGCTCAAGGTCAGATACGCAGTATTTT. Its translation is CASSGGSRSDTQYF.

CDR3 sequence: CASTRIMDSPDTQYF. In DNA, the CDR3 is TGTGCCAGCACCAGGATCATGGACTCGCCAGATACGCAGTATTTT. V gene TRBV9 combines with J gene TRBJ2-3; maybe TRBD2 (5 bases). The ends were cut back, 6 bases at V and 4 bases at J, with 18 bases in the middle. CDR1 and CDR2 (germline): SGDLS, YYNGEE. CDR3 length: 15 amino acids.

The genes are TRBV3-1 (or the pseudogene TRBV3-2) and TRBJ1-6, with D perhaps matching TRBD1 (5 bases). The CDR3 has 15 amino acids. Germline loops: CDR1 LGHDT, CDR2 YNNKEL (reference sequence). V shed 1 base and J shed 3 bases, with 7 bases lying between them. The CDR3 DNA is TGTGCCAGCAGCCAAGGACAGTTCTATAATTCACCCCTCCACTTT. Protein sequence: CASSQGQFYNSPLHF.

The chain couples TRBV5-5 to TRBJ2-2; 7 positions agree with TRBD2. V gave up 3 bases and J gave up 6 bases; unmatched junction bases: 5. The CDR3 consists of 14 residues. Germline V gene sequence: CDR1 SGHKS, CDR2 YYEKEE (reference sequence). The CDR3 region has the DNA TGTGCCAGCAGCTCCTGGGAGGGTTCCGGGGAGCTGTTTTTT. Translation gives CASSSWEGSGELFF. Drawing the rest from reference TRBV5-5 and TRBJ2-2, the complete variable domain is DAGVTQSPTHLIKTRGQQVTLRCSPISGHKSVSWYQQVLGQGPQFIFQYYEKEERGRGNFPDRFSARQFPNYSSELNVNALLLGDSALYLCASSSWEGSGELFFGEGSRLTVL.

This clone was seen a single time. The chain couples TRBV5-6 to TRBJ1-2; D not certain. Germline V CDR1 and CDR2: SGHDT, YYEEEE. CDR3 length: 14 amino acids. The V and J ends lost 3 bases and 4 bases respectively, with 13 bases between them. In nucleotides, the CDR3 is TGTGCCAGCAGCTACTACAGCTTACGCTATGGCTACACCTTC. Translated: CASSYYSLRYGYTF.

The J gene is TRBJ1-1, the V gene TRBV11-1; D gene ambiguous. From germline, CDR1 is SGHAT and CDR2 FQDESV (reference sequence). The V gene lost 2 bases and the J gene lost 1 base, with 5 bases spanning the gap. This CDR3 is built from 13 residues. CDR3 in amino acids: CASSLNRNTEAFF. CDR3 nucleotides: TGTGCCAGCAGCTTAAACAGGAACACTGAAGCTTTCTTT.

The V call is TRBV27, the J call TRBJ2-7; no clear D gene. The CDR3 totals 13 residues. Between the trimmed V and J ends, which lost 5 bases and 0 bases, there was a span of 8 bases. The V gene's germline CDR1 is MNHEY and CDR2 SMNVEV (reference sequence). CDR3 in amino acids: CASSDGPSYEQYF. CDR3 sequence (DNA): TGTGCCAGCAGTGACGGTCCCTCCTACGAGCAGTACTTC.

V and J are TRBV12-5 and TRBJ1-1; D gene unclear. Germline-derived CDR1 and CDR2 are LGHNT and FRNRAP. The CDR3 consists of 14 residues. V dropped 2 bases and J dropped 4 bases, with 11 bases sitting between them. CDR3 nucleotide sequence: TGTGCTAGTGGTTTGAGGACGTTCAGCACTGAAGCTTTCTTT. This gives the protein CASGLRTFSTEAFF.

This chain links TRBV6-5 with TRBJ1-3; D call uncertain. The length of the CDR3 is 14 residues. The germline V gene encodes CDR1 MNHEY and CDR2 SVGAGI. Between the trimmed V and J ends, which lost 8 bases and 1 base, there was a span of 12 bases. CDR3 region: CASSKWGSGNTIYF. The CDR3 nucleotides are TGTGCCAGCTCTAAATGGGGATCTGGAAACACCATATATTTT.

V is TRBV4-1 and J is TRBJ1-4; D gene unclear. CDR1 MGHRA and CDR2 YSYEKL come from the germline V gene. The CDR3 loop spans 17 amino acids. Trimming shortened V by 0 bases and J by 1 base, and 12 bases separated the two germline ends. The CDR3: CASSQDLRAGTNEKLFF. As DNA, the CDR3 is TGCGCCAGCAGCCAAGATCTGAGGGCAGGAACTAATGAAAAACTGTTTTTT.

The V gene is TRBV7-2, the J gene TRBJ1-5; no firm D call. This CDR3 comprises 11 residues. V was pared by 5 bases and J by 10 bases, with 9 bases between. Germline loops: CDR1 SGHTA, CDR2 FQGNSA. CDR3 bases: TGTGCCAGCAGCCCAGCAGGCCCCCAGCATTTT. Its protein product is CASSPAGPQHF.

The chain is built from TRBV4-2 and TRBJ2-7, with unresolved D. Trimming took off 4 bases at V and 0 bases at J, with 10 bases between the two ends. This CDR3 contains 14 residues. Germline lookup yields CDR1 LGHNA and CDR2 YNFKEQ. The CDR3 region is CASSPGSSSYEQYF. The CDR3 bases are TGTGCCAGCAGCCCCGGCTCTAGCTCCTACGAGCAGTACTTC.

This chain uses TRBV2 with TRBJ2-1; D gene ambiguous. The CDR3 length is 12 residues. CDR1 and CDR2 from the germline V gene are SNHLY and FYNNEI. Trimming left V 8 bases short and J 4 bases short, with 9 bases between. CDR3 bases: TGTGCCAGCCCAAATTCATACAATGAGCAGTTCTTC. Amino acids: CASPNSYNEQFF.

V usage is TRBV3-1 (or the pseudogene TRBV3-2) and J usage is TRBJ2-7; 8 nucleotides align to TRBD2. This CDR3 contains 15 residues. Germline V gene lookup returns CDR1 LGHDT and CDR2 YNNKEL (reference sequence). V gave up 1 base and J gave up 1 base; unmatched junction bases: 3. The DNA for the CDR3 is TGTGCCAGCAGCCAAGGTTTAGCGGGGTCCTACGAGCAGTACTTC. It is translated as CASSQGLAGSYEQYF.

Comment on this clone: The junction differs from germline at one of its ends, possibly a read error. The genes are TRBV7-7 and TRBJ1-5; tentatively, D is TRBD1 (5 bases). Germline values: CDR1 SSHAT, CDR2 FNYEAQ (reference sequence). This CDR3 is 13 amino acids long. The CDR3 nucleotides are TGTGCTAGCAGCTTAGGGGTCAATCAGCCCCAGCATTTT. Translating gives CASSLGVNQPQHF.

The J gene is TRBJ2-1, the V gene TRBV27; the match to TRBD2 covers 9 bases. The V gene's germline CDR1 is MNHEY and CDR2 SMNVEV (reference sequence). CDR3 length: 17 residues. The V segment lost 0 bases and the J segment 8 bases; nucleotides outside the gene matches: 11. The CDR3 is CASSLSNSGGTGYEQFF. The CDR3 nucleotides read TGTGCCAGCAGTTTATCGAATAGCGGGGGCACGGGTTATGAGCAGTTCTTC.

This chain connects TRBV7-2 to TRBJ1-1, with D maybe TRBD1 (5 bases). The germline gives CDR1 SGHTA, CDR2 FQGNSA. Trimming stripped 2 bases from V and 0 bases from J, with 10 bases between. The CDR3 covers 15 residues. CDR3 loop: CASSLSPGLNTEAFF. The CDR3 DNA is TGTGCCAGCAGCTTATCTCCAGGGTTGAACACTGAAGCTTTCTTT.

This clone was seen just once. The V call is TRBV5-1, the J call TRBJ2-5, with D uncertain. The germline V gene has CDR1 SGHRS and CDR2 YFSETQ. This CDR3 region has 13 residues. Trimming cost V 0 bases and J 5 bases, with 8 bases left between them. The CDR3, as DNA: TGCGCCAGCAGCTTGGCGCAGGCTGAGACCCAGTACTTC. Its protein is CASSLAQAETQYF.

J is TRBJ1-1 and V is TRBV27; the D is unclear. Germline V gives CDR1 MNHEY, CDR2 SMNVEV (reference sequence). The CDR3 length is 13 residues. Trimming removed 2 bases at V and 1 base at J, with 5 bases between. The CDR3 is CASSLAGNTEAFF. CDR3 DNA sequence: TGTGCCAGCAGTTTAGCCGGGAACACTGAAGCTTTCTTT.

The rearrangement links TRBV3-1 (or the pseudogene TRBV3-2) to TRBJ2-7; 8 bases map to TRBD2. The CDR3 has 15 residues. With V trimmed by 1 base and J by 7 bases, 9 bases remained unmatched. Looked up from germline, CDR1 is LGHDT and CDR2 is YNNKEL (reference sequence). CDR3 sequence: CASSQGRAGVGEQYF. For the CDR3, the DNA is TGTGCCAGCAGCCAAGGAAGAGCGGGAGTGGGGGAGCAGTACTTC.

This sequence joins TRBV9 and TRBJ2-1; tentatively, D is TRBD1 (5 bases). From germline, CDR1 is SGDLS and CDR2 YYNGEE. The CDR3 is 17 residues long. V was shortened by 4 bases and J by 0 bases, with 17 bases between the two germline ends. The CDR3 DNA reads TGTGCCAGCAGCTCCCGACAGCACCAGAGCTCCTACAATGAGCAGTTCTTC. Protein: CASSSRQHQSSYNEQFF.

V usage is TRBV7-9 and J usage is TRBJ1-1; D may be TRBD1 (6 bases). CDR1 is SEHNR, CDR2 FQNEAQ, per germline (reference sequence). This CDR3 has 19 residues. Trimming removed 1 base at V and 0 bases at J, with 21 bases between. The DNA of the CDR3 is TGTGCCAGCAGCTTAGGTGGGCTTAAGGGGGACATCCTGAACACTGAAGCTTTCTTT. It yields the protein CASSLGGLKGDILNTEAFF.

The chain has TRBV7-8 and TRBJ2-7, with TRBD2 matching over 8 bases. The V segment lost 1 base and the J segment 2 bases; nucleotides outside the gene matches: 4. Looked up from germline, CDR1 is SGHVS and CDR2 is FQNEAQ. The CDR3 spans 15 residues. CDR3 amino acids: CASSLGVAGTYEQYF. The CDR3 region has the DNA TGTGCCAGCAGCTTAGGTGTAGCGGGAACCTACGAGCAGTACTTC. The whole variable domain, remainder taken from reference TRBV7-8 and TRBJ2-7, is GAGVSQSPRYKVAKRGQDVALRCDPISGHVSLFWYQQALGQGPEFLTYFQNEAQLDKSGLPSDRFFAERPEGSVSTLKIQRTQQEDSAVYLCASSLGVAGTYEQYFGPGTRLTVT.

The chain employs TRBV25-1 and TRBJ1-2, with D hard to call. Germline V gene data show CDR1 as MGHDK and CDR2 as SYGVNS. The CDR3 extends over 11 amino acids. Trimming took off 8 bases at V and 4 bases at J, with 8 bases between the two ends. For the CDR3, the DNA is TGTGCCAGCCAGGCAGCCTATGGCTACACCTTC. This sequence encodes CASQAAYGYTF.

This clone was seen a single time. The V and J genes are TRBV5-1 and TRBJ1-4; a weak D match, TRBD1 (6 bases). Trimming took off 0 bases at V and 3 bases at J, with 12 bases between the two ends. Germline values: CDR1 SGHRS, CDR2 YFSETQ. The CDR3 runs 16 residues. CDR3 protein: CASSLVGGQANEKLFF. CDR3 bases: TGCGCCAGCAGCTTGGTCGGGGGGCAAGCTAATGAAAAACTGTTTTTT.

V usage is TRBV3-1 (or the pseudogene TRBV3-2) and J usage is TRBJ2-1, with D tentatively TRBD2 (6 bases). V shed 5 bases and J shed 4 bases, with 18 bases lying between them. The CDR3 loop spans 16 amino acids. Germline loops: CDR1 LGHDT, CDR2 YNNKEL (reference sequence). The CDR3: CASSALATLSYNEQFF. The CDR3 bases are TGTGCCAGCAGCGCTCTAGCGACCCTCTCTTACAATGAGCAGTTCTTC.

This clone was seen only once. J is TRBJ1-3 and V is TRBV30; possibly TRBD1 for D (6 bases). The germline V gene encodes CDR1 GTSNPN and CDR2 SVGIG (reference sequence). Trimming stripped 8 bases from V and 3 bases from J, with 14 bases between. The CDR3 is 13 amino acids. The CDR3 is CATSTGSGNTIYF. For the CDR3, the DNA is TGTGCCACCTCGACAGGTAGTGGAAACACCATATATTTT.

The chain is built from TRBV18 and TRBJ2-3; 7 bases are a match to TRBD1. With V trimmed by 6 bases and J by 6 bases, 9 bases remained unmatched. Looked up from germline, CDR1 is KGHSH and CDR2 is LQKENI. This CDR3 contains 14 residues. CDR3 region: CASSQGTEVDTQYF. CDR3 in DNA: TGTGCCAGCTCCCAGGGGACAGAGGTGGATACGCAGTATTTT.

The CDR3 is CASGLAGGSTDTQYF. For the CDR3, the DNA is TGTGCCAGCGGCCTAGCGGGAGGCTCCACAGATACGCAGTATTTT. The chain links TRBV7-9 to TRBJ2-3, with 11 bases lining up with TRBD2. CDR1 is SEHNR, CDR2 FQNEAQ, per germline (reference sequence). V dropped 8 bases and J dropped 2; count of bases not matched to a gene: 6. The CDR3 loop spans 15 amino acids. Complete variable domain (other parts from reference TRBV7-9 and TRBJ2-3): DTGVSQNPRHKITKRGQNVTFRCDPISEHNRLYWYRQTLGQGPEFLTYFQNEAQLEKSRLLSDRFSAERPKGSFSTLEIQRTEQGDSAMYLCASGLAGGSTDTQYFGPGTRLTVL.

The chain has TRBV18 and TRBJ1-2, with TRBD1 matching over 7 bases. Per the germline V gene, CDR1 is KGHSH and CDR2 is LQKENI. The CDR3 has 13 amino acids. Trimming removed 3 bases from V and 5 bases from J; junction bases left unmatched: 3. The DNA for the CDR3 is TGTGCCAGCTCACCGGGGACAGTTTATGGCTACACCTTC. Protein: CASSPGTVYGYTF.